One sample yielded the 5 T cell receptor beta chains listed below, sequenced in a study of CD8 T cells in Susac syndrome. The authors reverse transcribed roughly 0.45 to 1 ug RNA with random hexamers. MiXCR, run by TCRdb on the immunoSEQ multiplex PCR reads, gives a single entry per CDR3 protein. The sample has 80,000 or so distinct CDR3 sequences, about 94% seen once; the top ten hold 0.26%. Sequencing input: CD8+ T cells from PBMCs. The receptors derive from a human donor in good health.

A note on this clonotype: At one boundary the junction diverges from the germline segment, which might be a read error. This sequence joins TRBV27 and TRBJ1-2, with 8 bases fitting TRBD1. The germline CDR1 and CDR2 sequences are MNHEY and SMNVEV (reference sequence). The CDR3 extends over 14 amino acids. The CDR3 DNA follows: TGTGCCAGCACCATATTAATGGGGACAGGATGGCTGCACTTC. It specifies CASTILMGTGWLHF.

CDR3 amino acids: CASSRLAGGPNEQFF. The DNA of the CDR3 is TGTGCCAGCAGTAGACTAGCGGGTGGACCTAATGAGCAGTTCTTC. This chain connects TRBV6-4 to TRBJ2-1; TRBD2 matches 10 bases. This CDR3 is 15 amino acids long. J was trimmed by 7 bases and V by 5 bases; bases with no gene match: 8. The germline V gene encodes CDR1 MRHNA and CDR2 SNTAGT.

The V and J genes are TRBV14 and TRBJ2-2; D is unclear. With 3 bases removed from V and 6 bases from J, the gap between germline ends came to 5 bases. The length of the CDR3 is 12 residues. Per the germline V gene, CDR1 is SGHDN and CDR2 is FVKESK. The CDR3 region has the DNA TGTGCCAGCAGCCAGTTCGCCGGGGAGCTGTTTTTT. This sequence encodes CASSQFAGELFF.

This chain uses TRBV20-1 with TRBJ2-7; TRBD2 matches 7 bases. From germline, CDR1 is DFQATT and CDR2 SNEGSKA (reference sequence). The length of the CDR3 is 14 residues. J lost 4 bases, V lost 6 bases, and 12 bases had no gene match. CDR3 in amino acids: CSARVAGALYEQYV. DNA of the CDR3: TGCAGTGCGCGGGTTGCGGGAGCATTGTACGAGCAGTACGTC.

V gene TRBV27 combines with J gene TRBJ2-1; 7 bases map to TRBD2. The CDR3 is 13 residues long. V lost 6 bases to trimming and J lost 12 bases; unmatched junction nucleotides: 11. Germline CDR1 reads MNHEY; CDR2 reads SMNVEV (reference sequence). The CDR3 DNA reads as TGTGCCAGCAGCCTGGGGAGCGGGGCTGGGCAGTTCTTC. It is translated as CASSLGSGAGQFF.